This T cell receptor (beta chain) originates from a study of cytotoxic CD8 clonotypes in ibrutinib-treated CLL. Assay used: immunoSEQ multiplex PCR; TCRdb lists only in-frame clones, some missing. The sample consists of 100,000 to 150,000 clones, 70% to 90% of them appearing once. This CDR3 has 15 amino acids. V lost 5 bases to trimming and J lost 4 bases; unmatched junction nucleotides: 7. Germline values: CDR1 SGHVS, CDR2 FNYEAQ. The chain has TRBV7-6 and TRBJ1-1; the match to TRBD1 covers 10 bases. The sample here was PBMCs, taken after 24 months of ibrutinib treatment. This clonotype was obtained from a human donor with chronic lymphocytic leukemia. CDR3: CASSPTGGGGTEAFF. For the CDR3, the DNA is TGTGCCAGCAGCCCGACAGGGGGCGGAGGCACTGAAGCTTTCTTT.